This T cell receptor (beta chain) was sequenced during a study of cytomegalovirus exposure and HLA in healthy donors (dated by TCRdb to about 2017). Regarding the study in general: A later analysis indicated that the roughly 120 validation repertoires were generated on the platform also employed for the approximately 700 repertoires of the first cohort. The aim of the study was to test whether cataloging public T cell receptors could identify signatures of past pathogen exposure. A separate validation cohort of approximately 130 different subjects was used in addition to the approximately 670-subject first cohort. The study combined high-throughput TCR immunosequencing, statistical association of individual TCRs with disease status, and machine learning to predict cytomegalovirus infection status.

Per the germline V gene, KGHSH is the CDR1 and LQKENI is the CDR2. The CDR3 starts with the cysteine, ends with the phenylalanine, and has 17 residues. Only CDR3 DNA remains: 51 bases, in frame from the first base. Trimming costs V 2 bases and J 0 bases, and their ends lie 14 bases apart. Separate from the approximately 670-subject first cohort, the validation cohort of 120 subjects was the group to which the donors belonged. Results and caveats for the whole study, not just this receptor: All 120 or so repertoires were used to score co-occurrence in the validation cohort in a later analysis, because that analysis had no HLA typing for the cohort. In vitro tests confirmed that a few of the cytomegalovirus-associated TCR beta chains recognize cytomegalovirus antigens. The classifier was reported to diagnose cytomegalovirus status with high specificity and sensitivity in both the original and validation cohorts. Subsequent analysis determined that TCRs grouped into clusters in the first cohort also showed a tendency toward co-occurrence across the approximately 120 validation repertoires, and 90% to 95% of cluster scores exceeded 0. Most TCR sequences were observed very rarely across donors, whereas some public TCRs were present in many individuals. The study listed over 150 TCR beta chains as associated with cytomegalovirus. The authors suggested that the approach could potentially be generalized to other disease states and immunological phenotypes.

Library construction relied on the immunoSEQ multiplex PCR assay. The source study handled its data this way. A statistical classification framework was built for diagnosing cytomegalovirus status from the catalog of TCR beta chain sequences. Held by TCRdb, this immuneACCESS table contains in-frame sequences only and omits some clones. Under half of the omission traces to an unresolved V gene where checked; the cause of the rest is unknown. The D gene and trimming were derived from the DNA, and the V and J assignments and clone size from that table. In this sample the table shows 180,000 or so clones, 86% of which occur a single time. The top ten hold roughly 2.7% of the sample. As regards this clone: Its antigen has not been determined. It has no much larger one-base neighbor in the sample; base qualities were not kept.

The sequenced sample consisted of PBMCs. The receptor was derived from a man aged 18 to 29 in good health and CMV-seropositive. In this chain, TRBV18 is recombined with TRBJ1-5; too little of a D gene remains to name it. The CDR3 corresponds to CASSPLPPGVSNQPQHF. The DNA sequence follows: TGTGCCAGCTCACCATTACCACCCGGGGTTAGCAATCAGCCCCAGCATTTT.